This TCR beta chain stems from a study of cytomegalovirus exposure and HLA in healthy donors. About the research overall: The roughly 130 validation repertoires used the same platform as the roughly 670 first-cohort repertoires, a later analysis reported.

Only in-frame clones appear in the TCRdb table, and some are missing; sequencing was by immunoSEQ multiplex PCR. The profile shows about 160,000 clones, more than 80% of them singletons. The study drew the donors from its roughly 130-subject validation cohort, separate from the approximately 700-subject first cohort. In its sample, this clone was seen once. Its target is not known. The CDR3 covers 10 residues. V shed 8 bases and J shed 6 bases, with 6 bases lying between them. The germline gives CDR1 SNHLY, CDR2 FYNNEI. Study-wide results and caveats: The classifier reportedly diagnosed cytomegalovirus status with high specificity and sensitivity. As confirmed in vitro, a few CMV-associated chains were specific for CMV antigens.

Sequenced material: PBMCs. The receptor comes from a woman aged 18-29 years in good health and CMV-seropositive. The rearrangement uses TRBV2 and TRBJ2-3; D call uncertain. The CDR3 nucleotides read TGTGCCAGCTCTAGGGATACGCAGTATTTT. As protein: CASSRDTQYF.